Listed below are T cell receptor beta chains from one sample, sequenced in a study of chemoradiotherapy in HPV16-positive cancers. Assay: immunoSEQ multiplex PCR; the TCRdb copy retains only in-frame clones and omits some. The sample consists of roughly 7,600 clones, about 64% of them appearing once. The sequenced sample was tumor tissue, obtained from a patient who underwent chemoradiotherapy. These TCRs come from a human donor with HPV-associated anogenital cancer. The CDR3 runs from the conserved cysteine through the conserved F or W. D genes are given only for firm matches. Only some rows state a clone size, as once, few, many or a class for expanded clones.

len	j_gene	d_gene	abundance	v_gene	CDR3nt	CDR3aa
15	TRBJ1-6	TRBD1	NA	TRBV5-1	TGCGCCAGCCGCGAACAGGGGGGAAATAATTCACCCCTCCACTTT	CASREQGGNNSPLHF
13	TRBJ1-2	NA	NA	TRBV5-6	TGTGCCAGCAGCTTGGACAGGGAATATGGCTACACCTTC	CASSLDREYGYTF
13	TRBJ2-7	TRBD1	NA	TRBV4-1	TGCGCCAGCAGCCAAGATCCGATGACAGGGCAATACTTC	CASSQDPMTGQYF
16	TRBJ2-7	TRBD2	few	TRBV7-9	TGTGCCAGCAGCCCCGGACTAGCGGGGGCCTCTGCGGAGCAGTACTTC	CASSPGLAGASAEQYF
17	TRBJ1-4	NA	NA	TRBV10-3	TGTGCCATCAGTACAGGGTTAGTCGATCCCAGCGTTGAAAAACTGTTTTTT	CAISTGLVDPSVEKLFF
15	TRBJ2-3	NA	NA	TRBV10-1	TGCGCCAGCAGCAGGGACATAAAAAGCACAGATACGCAGTATTTT	CASSRDIKSTDTQYF
14	TRBJ2-1	TRBD1	NA	TRBV18	TGTGCCAGCTCAACCCGGGACAGGGATAGTGAGCAGTTCTTC	CASSTRDRDSEQFF
15	TRBJ2-3	NA	NA	TRBV5-1	TGCGCCAGCAGCTTCCGGGACATTGACACAGATACGCAGTATTTT	CASSFRDIDTDTQYF
19	TRBJ2-1	TRBD1	NA	TRBV27	TGTGCCAGCAGTAAACAGGGACAGGGGGGTATATTCCTGAACAATGAGCAGTTCTTC	CASSKQGQGGIFLNNEQFF
15	TRBJ2-7	TRBD1	NA	TRBV19	TGTGCCAGTAGCGCGGGACAGGAACCGACCTACGAGCAGTACTTC	CASSAGQEPTYEQYF
13	TRBJ1-2	TRBD1	NA	TRBV7-9	TGTGCCAGCAGTTTGGACAGGGGTTATGGCTACACCTTC	CASSLDRGYGYTF
12	TRBJ1-4	NA	NA	TRBV29-1	TGCAGCGTATCTACAGAAAATGAAAAACTGTTTTTT	CSVSTENEKLFF
13	TRBJ1-4	NA	few	TRBV30	TGTGCCTGGGGACAGATCATAAATGAAAAACTGTTTTTT	CAWGQIINEKLFF
15	TRBJ1-5	NA	NA	TRBV11-2	TGTGCCAGCAGCCCTACATCAAATAGCAATCAGCCCCAGCATTTT	CASSPTSNSNQPQHF
15	TRBJ2-2	NA	NA	TRBV30	TGTGCCTGGAGTCGACTGGGGGCAAACACCGGGGAGCTGTTTTTT	CAWSRLGANTGELFF
15	TRBJ1-4	TRBD1	NA	TRBV28	TGTGCCAGCAGTTTATGGGGGACAGGGAGTGAAAAACTGTTTTTT	CASSLWGTGSEKLFF
15	TRBJ2-7	TRBD1	NA	TRBV6-5	TGTGCCAGCAGTTACAGGGGACAGGGGACCTACGAGCAGTACTTC	CASSYRGQGTYEQYF
15	TRBJ1-4	TRBD1	NA	TRBV15	TGTGCCACCAGCAGCGACAGGGGCTTTAATGAAAAACTGTTTTTT	CATSSDRGFNEKLFF
15	TRBJ1-1	TRBD1	NA	TRBV28	TGTGCCAGCAGTCAACAAACAGGGGTAGTTATTGAAGCTTTCTTT	CASSQQTGVVIEAFF
14	TRBJ2-7	TRBD2	few	TRBV6-1	TGTGCCAGCAGGGGGACTAGCGGTGCCTACGAGCAGTACTTC	CASRGTSGAYEQYF
15	TRBJ2-3	NA	NA	TRBV6-4	TGTGCCAGCAGTGAAAACAGGGATGGCACAGATACGCAGTATTTT	CASSENRDGTDTQYF
13	TRBJ2-7	TRBD1	NA	TRBV28	TGTGCCAGCAGTCCAACAGGGGCCAAGGTGCAGTACTTC	CASSPTGAKVQYF
14	TRBJ2-3	TRBD2	NA	TRBV5-1	TGCGCCAGCAGCTTGACTAGCGGGGGAGATACGCAGTATTTT	CASSLTSGGDTQYF
15	TRBJ2-2	TRBD1	NA	TRBV7-9	TGTGCCAGCAGCTTAGGGACAGGGGACACCGGGGAGCTGTTTTTT	CASSLGTGDTGELFF
12	TRBJ2-7	NA	NA	TRBV6-5	TGTGCCGTCCTCGGCTCCTCCTACGAGCAGTACTTC	CAVLGSSYEQYF
14	TRBJ1-6	NA	NA	TRBV6-5	TGTGCCAGCTTCGAACGTGGCGGGAATTCACCCCTCCACTTT	CASFERGGNSPLHF
13	TRBJ2-3	NA	NA	TRBV5-6	TGTGCCAGCAGCGTCAGTAGCACAGATACGCAGTATTTT	CASSVSSTDTQYF
18	TRBJ1-4	TRBD1	NA	TRBV30	TGTGCCTGGAGTGTAAGGACAGGGGGCGATTGGGCTAATGAAAAACTGTTTTTT	CAWSVRTGGDWANEKLFF
15	TRBJ1-1	NA	NA	TRBV5-1	TGCGCCAGCAGCTTGAACGGGGTAGGGAACACTGAAGCTTTCTTT	CASSLNGVGNTEAFF
13	TRBJ1-5	NA	few	TRBV12-5	TGTGCTAGTGCCCTGGAGAGCAATCAGCCCCAGCATTTT	CASALESNQPQHF
15	TRBJ2-7	NA	NA	TRBV9	TGTGCCAGCAGCCCCTCGAGACAGGCCTCCTACGAGCAGTACTTC	CASSPSRQASYEQYF
15	TRBJ2-1	NA	few	TRBV9	TGTGCCAGCAGCGTCCAGACCGGGCGCCAAAATGAGCAGTTCTTC	CASSVQTGRQNEQFF
15	TRBJ2-7	TRBD1	few	TRBV6-5	TGTGCCAGCAGTCCCGGGACAGGGCTCTCCTACGAGCAGTACTTC	CASSPGTGLSYEQYF
12	TRBJ2-7	NA	NA	TRBV19	TGTGCCAGTAGCACAGCTCTGAGCCAGCAGTACTTC	CASSTALSQQYF
14	TRBJ2-5	NA	once	TRBV2	TGTGCCAGCAGTGAAGTTCTAGCACAAGAGACCCAGTACTTC	CASSEVLAQETQYF
16	TRBJ2-3	NA	NA	TRBV6-5	TGTGCCAGCAGTTACACCTCGCGGGGCCCAGGGGATACGCAGTATTTT	CASSYTSRGPGDTQYF
13	TRBJ2-3	NA	few	TRBV19	TGTGCCAGTAGTGACAGGAGCACAGATACGCAGTATTTT	CASSDRSTDTQYF
14	TRBJ2-7	TRBD2	NA	TRBV4-2	TGTGCCAGCAGCCCTAGCGGGTTCTCCTACGAGCAGTACTTC	CASSPSGFSYEQYF
15	TRBJ2-7	NA	few	TRBV28	TGTGCCAGCAGTTCCCTCTCTGGGGCTCTCTACGAGCAGTACTTC	CASSSLSGALYEQYF
16	TRBJ2-5	TRBD1	NA	TRBV4-3	TGCGCCAGCAGCCCGAGGGGACAGGGGGCCCAAGAGACCCAGTACTTC	CASSPRGQGAQETQYF
12	TRBJ2-2	TRBD1	NA	TRBV19	TGTGCCAGTGGACAGGGGGCCGGGGAGCTGTTTTTT	CASGQGAGELFF
16	TRBJ2-7	NA	NA	TRBV21-1	TGTGCCAGCAGCAAAAGTAGGCTAGCGGAAACCTACGAGCAGTACTTC	CASSKSRLAETYEQYF
15	TRBJ1-2	NA	once	TRBV9	TGTGCCAGCAGCGTAGATAGTGCGGGGGGCTATGGCTACACCTTC	CASSVDSAGGYGYTF
14	TRBJ2-6	NA	NA	TRBV7-6	TGTGCCAGCAGCCCAGTGGAAGGGGCCAACGTCCTGACTTTC	CASSPVEGANVLTF
16	TRBJ2-1	TRBD2	NA	TRBV4-2	TGTGCCAGCAGCCAAGATAGCGGGGGGGCCTACAATGAGCAGTTCTTC	CASSQDSGGAYNEQFF